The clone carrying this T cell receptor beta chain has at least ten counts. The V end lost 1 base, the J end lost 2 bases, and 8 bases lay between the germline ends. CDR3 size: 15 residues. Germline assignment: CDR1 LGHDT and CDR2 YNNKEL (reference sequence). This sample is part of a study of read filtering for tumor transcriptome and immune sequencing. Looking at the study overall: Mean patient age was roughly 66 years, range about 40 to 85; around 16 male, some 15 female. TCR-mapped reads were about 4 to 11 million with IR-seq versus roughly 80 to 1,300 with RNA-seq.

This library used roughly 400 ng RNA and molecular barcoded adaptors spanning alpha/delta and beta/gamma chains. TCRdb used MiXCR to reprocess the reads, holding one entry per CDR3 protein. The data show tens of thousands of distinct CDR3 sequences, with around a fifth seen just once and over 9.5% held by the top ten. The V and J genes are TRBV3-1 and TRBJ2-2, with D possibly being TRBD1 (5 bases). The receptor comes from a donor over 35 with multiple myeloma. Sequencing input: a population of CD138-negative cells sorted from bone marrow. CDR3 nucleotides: TGTGCCAGCAGCCAAGGGGGCCTTAACACCGGGGAGCTGTTTTTT. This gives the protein CASSQGGLNTGELFF. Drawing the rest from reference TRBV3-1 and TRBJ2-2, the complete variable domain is DTAVSQTPKYLVTQMGNDKSIKCEQNLGHDTMYWYKQDSKKFLKIMFSYNNKELIINETVPNRFSPKSPDKAHLNLHINSLELGDSAVYFCASSQGGLNTGELFFGEGSRLTVL.